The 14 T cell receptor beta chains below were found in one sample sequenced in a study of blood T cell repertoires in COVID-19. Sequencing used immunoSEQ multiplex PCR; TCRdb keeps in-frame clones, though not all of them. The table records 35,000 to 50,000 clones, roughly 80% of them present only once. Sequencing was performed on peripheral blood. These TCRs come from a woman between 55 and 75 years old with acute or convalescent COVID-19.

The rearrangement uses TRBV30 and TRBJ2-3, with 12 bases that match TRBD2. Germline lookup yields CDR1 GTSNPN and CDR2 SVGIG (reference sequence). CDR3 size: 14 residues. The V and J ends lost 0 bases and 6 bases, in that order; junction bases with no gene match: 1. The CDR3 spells CAWSVGLAGDTQYF. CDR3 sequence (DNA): TGTGCCTGGAGTGTAGGACTAGCGGGGGATACGCAGTATTTT. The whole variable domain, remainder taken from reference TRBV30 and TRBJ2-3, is SQTIHQWPATLVQPVGSPLSLECTVEGTSNPNLYWYRQAAGRGLQLLFYSVGIGQISSEVPQNLSASRPQDRQFILSSKKLLLSDSGFYLCAWSVGLAGDTQYFGPGTRLTVL.

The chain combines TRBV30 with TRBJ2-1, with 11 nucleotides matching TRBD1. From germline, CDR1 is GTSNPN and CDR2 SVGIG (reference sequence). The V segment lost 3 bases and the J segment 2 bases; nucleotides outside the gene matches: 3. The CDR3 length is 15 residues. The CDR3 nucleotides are TGTGCCTGGAGCGGGGGACAGGGGGCCTACAATGAGCAGTTCTTC. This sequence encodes CAWSGGQGAYNEQFF.

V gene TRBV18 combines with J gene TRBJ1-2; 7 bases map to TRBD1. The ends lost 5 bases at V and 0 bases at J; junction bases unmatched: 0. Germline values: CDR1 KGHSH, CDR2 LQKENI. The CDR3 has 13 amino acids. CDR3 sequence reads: CASSRGPNYGYTF. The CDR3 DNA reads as TGTGCCAGCTCAAGGGGGCCTAACTATGGCTACACCTTC.

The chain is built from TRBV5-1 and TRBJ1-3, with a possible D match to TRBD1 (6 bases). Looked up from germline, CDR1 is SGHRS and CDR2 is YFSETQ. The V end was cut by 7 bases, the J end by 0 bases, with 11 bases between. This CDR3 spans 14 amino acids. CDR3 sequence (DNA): TGCGCCAGCGCCCAGGGGCCCTCTGGAAACACCATATATTTT. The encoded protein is CASAQGPSGNTIYF.

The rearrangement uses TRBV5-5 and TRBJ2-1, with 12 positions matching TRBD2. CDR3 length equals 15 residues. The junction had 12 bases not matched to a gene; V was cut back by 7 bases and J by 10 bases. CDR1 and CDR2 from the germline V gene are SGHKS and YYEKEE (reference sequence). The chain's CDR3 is CASGPLAGGPGEQFF. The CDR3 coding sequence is TGTGCCAGCGGACCCCTAGCGGGGGGGCCGGGGGAGCAGTTCTTC. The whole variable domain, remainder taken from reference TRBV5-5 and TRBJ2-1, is DAGVTQSPTHLIKTRGQQVTLRCSPISGHKSVSWYQQVLGQGPQFIFQYYEKEERGRGNFPDRFSARQFPNYSSELNVNALLLGDSALYLCASGPLAGGPGEQFFGPGTRLTVL.

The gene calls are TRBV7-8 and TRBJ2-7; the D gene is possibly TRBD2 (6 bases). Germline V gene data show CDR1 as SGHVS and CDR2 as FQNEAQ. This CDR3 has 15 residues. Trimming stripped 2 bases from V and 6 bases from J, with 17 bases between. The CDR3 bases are TGTGCCAGCAGCTTAATTGGGGGAGGAGGTCGCGAGCAGTACTTC. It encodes CASSLIGGGGREQYF.

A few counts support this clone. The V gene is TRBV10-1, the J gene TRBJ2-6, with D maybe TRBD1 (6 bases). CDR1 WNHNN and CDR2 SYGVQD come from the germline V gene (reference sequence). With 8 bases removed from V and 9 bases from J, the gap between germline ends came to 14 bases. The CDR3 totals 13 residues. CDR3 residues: CASSGDNDNVLTF. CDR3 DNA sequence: TGCGCCAGCTCCGGGGACAACGACAACGTCCTGACTTTC.

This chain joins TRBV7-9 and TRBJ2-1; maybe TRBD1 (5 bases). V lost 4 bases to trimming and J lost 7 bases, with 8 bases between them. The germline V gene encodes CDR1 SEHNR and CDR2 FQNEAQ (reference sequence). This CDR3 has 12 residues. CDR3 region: CASSSPGNEQFF. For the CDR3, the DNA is TGTGCCAGCAGCTCTCCAGGGAATGAGCAGTTCTTC. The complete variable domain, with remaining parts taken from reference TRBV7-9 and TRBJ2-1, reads DTGVSQNPRHKITKRGQNVTFRCDPISEHNRLYWYRQTLGQGPEFLTYFQNEAQLEKSRLLSDRFSAERPKGSFSTLEIQRTEQGDSAMYLCASSSPGNEQFFGPGTRLTVL.

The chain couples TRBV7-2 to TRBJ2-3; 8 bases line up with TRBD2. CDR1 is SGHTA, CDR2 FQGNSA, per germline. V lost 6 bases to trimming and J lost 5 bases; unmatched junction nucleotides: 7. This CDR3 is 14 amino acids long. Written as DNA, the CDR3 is TGTGCCAGCAGAGACCGGGGGGGCCGAGATACGCAGTATTTT. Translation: CASRDRGGRDTQYF.

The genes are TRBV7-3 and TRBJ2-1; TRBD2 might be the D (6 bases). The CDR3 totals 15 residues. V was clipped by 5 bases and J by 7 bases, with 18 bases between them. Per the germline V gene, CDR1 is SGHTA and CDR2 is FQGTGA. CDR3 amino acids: CASSPRGQEGNEQFF. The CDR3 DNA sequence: TGTGCCAGCAGCCCCCGGGGCCAGGAGGGGAATGAGCAGTTCTTC.

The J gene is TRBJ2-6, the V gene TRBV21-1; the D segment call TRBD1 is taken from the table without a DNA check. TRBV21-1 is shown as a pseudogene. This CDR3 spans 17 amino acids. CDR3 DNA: TGTGCCAGCAGCCGCCGACAGGGCAAATACGGGGCCAACGTCCTGACTTTC. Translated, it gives CASSRRQGKYGANVLTF.

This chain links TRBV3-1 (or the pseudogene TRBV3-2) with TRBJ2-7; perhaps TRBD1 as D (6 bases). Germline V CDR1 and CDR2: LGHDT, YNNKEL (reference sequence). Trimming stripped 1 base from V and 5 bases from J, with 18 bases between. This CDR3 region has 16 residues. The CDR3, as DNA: TGTGCCAGCAGCCAAGGGTCAGGGGCACAAAGGAACGAGCAGTACTTC. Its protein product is CASSQGSGAQRNEQYF.

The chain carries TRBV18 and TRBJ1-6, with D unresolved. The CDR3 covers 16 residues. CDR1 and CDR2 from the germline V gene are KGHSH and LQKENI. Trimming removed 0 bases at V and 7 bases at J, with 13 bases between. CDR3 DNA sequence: TGTGCCAGCTCACCACCGGGGAGAGGAAGGAATTCACCCCTCCACTTT. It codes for CASSPPGRGRNSPLHF.

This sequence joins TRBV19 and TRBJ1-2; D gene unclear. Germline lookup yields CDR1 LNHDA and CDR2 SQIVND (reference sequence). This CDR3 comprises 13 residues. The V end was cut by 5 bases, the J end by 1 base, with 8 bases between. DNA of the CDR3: TGTGCCAGTAGTCCGTTCGGTAACTATGGCTACACCTTC. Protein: CASSPFGNYGYTF.